The 15 T cell receptor beta chains below were found in one sample sequenced in a study of CD8+ T cells in alopecia areata. As the sequencing template, cDNA was produced by extracting RNA and reverse transcribing it. Assay used: immunoSEQ multiplex PCR; TCRdb lists only in-frame clones, some missing. Of about 220,000 clones detected, under 75% appear once; the ten largest clones hold 1.5% to 2%. Treatment in this sample: oral pan-JAK inhibitor, 5-10 mg twice daily. This material consisted of CD4+ T cells sorted from blood, taken at week 4, from a patient treated with tofacitinib. These receptors all stem from a human donor with alopecia areata.

V usage is TRBV5-1 and J usage is TRBJ1-4; D possibly corresponds to TRBD1 (5 bases). Germline CDR1 reads SGHRS; CDR2 reads YFSETQ. The CDR3 is 13 amino acids. Trimming took off 6 bases at V and 7 bases at J, with 13 bases between the two ends. This CDR3 is CASTEAGGEKLFF. The CDR3 DNA follows: TGCGCCAGCACCGAGGCCGGGGGTGAAAAACTGTTTTTT.

About this clone itself: Distinct nucleotide sequences in the sample also encode this CDR3. In DNA form, the CDR3 reads TGCAGCGCCGGACAGGGAGGAAACACTGAAGCTTTCTTT. Encoded protein: CSAGQGGNTEAFF. V and J are TRBV29-1 and TRBJ1-1; 8 bases are shared with TRBD1. Germline lookup yields CDR1 SQVTM and CDR2 ANQGSEA. With V trimmed by 7 bases and J by 2 bases, 6 bases remained unmatched. The CDR3 has 13 residues.

The genes are TRBV5-1 and TRBJ2-3; D not certain. Germline CDR1 is SGHRS and CDR2 is YFSETQ. The germline V and J ends were trimmed by 0 bases and 0 bases, with 14 bases remaining between them. The CDR3 runs 17 residues. CDR3 in amino acids: CASSLAGLGPSTDTQYF. For the CDR3, the DNA is TGCGCCAGCAGCTTGGCCGGGTTGGGCCCAAGCACAGATACGCAGTATTTT.

This clone was picked up one time. V usage is TRBV29-1 and J usage is TRBJ2-7, with TRBD1 identical over 7 bases. Germline lookup yields CDR1 SQVTM and CDR2 ANQGSEA. The CDR3 length is 15 residues. The V segment lost 1 base and the J segment 0 bases; nucleotides outside the gene matches: 6. Written as DNA, the CDR3 is TGCAGCGTTGAAGGGAACAGGGGACCCTCCTACGAGCAGTACTTC. This sequence encodes CSVEGNRGPSYEQYF.

The V gene is TRBV4-1, the J gene TRBJ1-2; the D is unclear. The CDR3 covers 15 residues. Trimming pared 0 bases from V and 4 bases from J, leaving 12 bases between. In germline, CDR1 is MGHRA, CDR2 YSYEKL. The CDR3 region is CASSQDLKFSYGYTF. CDR3 in DNA: TGCGCCAGCAGCCAAGATCTGAAATTCTCCTATGGCTACACCTTC.

V gene TRBV5-1 combines with J gene TRBJ2-1; D is possibly TRBD1 (6 bases). Per germline, CDR1 SGHRS and CDR2 YFSETQ. The CDR3 totals 15 residues. Between the trimmed V and J ends, which lost 3 bases and 0 bases, there was a span of 10 bases. This CDR3 is CASSSGQSSYNEQFF. In nucleotides, the CDR3 is TGCGCCAGCAGCTCTGGACAGAGCTCCTACAATGAGCAGTTCTTC. Full variable domain (missing parts from reference TRBV5-1 and TRBJ2-1): KAGVTQTPRYLIKTRGQQVTLSCSPISGHRSVSWYQQTPGQGLQFLFEYFSETQRNKGNFPGRFSGRQFSNSRSEMNVSTLELGDSALYLCASSSGQSSYNEQFFGPGTRLTVL.

The CDR3 here is CSVGQGMSVDEQFF. In DNA, the CDR3 is TGCAGCGTTGGACAAGGGATGTCAGTCGATGAGCAGTTCTTC. The chain employs TRBV29-1 and TRBJ2-1; D unresolved. Per the germline V gene, CDR1 is SQVTM and CDR2 is ANQGSEA. V was pared by 4 bases and J by 8 bases, with 18 bases between. CDR3 size: 14 residues.

The rearrangement uses TRBV5-1 and TRBJ1-1, with D unclear. The CDR3 sequence is 14 residues long. V was shortened by 0 bases and J by 6 bases, with 12 bases between the two germline ends. From germline, CDR1 is SGHRS and CDR2 YFSETQ. CDR3 amino acids: CASSLGGGSAEAFF. CDR3 nucleotides: TGCGCCAGCAGCTTGGGAGGCGGGAGCGCTGAAGCTTTCTTT.

This chain uses TRBV19 with TRBJ2-5; 13 nucleotides align to TRBD2. The length of the CDR3 is 16 residues. V was clipped by 3 bases and J by 3 bases; unmatched bases: 4. Germline assignment: CDR1 LNHDA and CDR2 SQIVND (reference sequence). The CDR3 loop reads CASSIPGLAGKETQYF. The CDR3 region has the DNA TGTGCCAGTAGTATTCCGGGACTAGCGGGGAAAGAGACCCAGTACTTC. Variable domain in full (rest from reference TRBV19 and TRBJ2-5): DGGITQSPKYLFRKEGQNVTLSCEQNLNHDAMYWYRQDPGQGLRLIYYSQIVNDFQKGDIAEGYSVSREKKESFPLTVTSAQKNPTAFYLCASSIPGLAGKETQYFGPGTRLLVL.

The chain carries TRBV4-3 and TRBJ2-3, with 10 bases identical to TRBD1. In germline, CDR1 is LGHNA, CDR2 YSLEER. J was trimmed by 1 base and V by 4 bases; bases with no gene match: 2. The CDR3 sequence is 15 residues long. CDR3 sequence (DNA): TGCGCCAGCAGCCTAGGACAGGGGGGCACAGATACGCAGTATTTT. Protein product: CASSLGQGGTDTQYF.

This clone was counted between two and nine times. The chain combines TRBV5-1 with TRBJ1-6, with D hard to call. Trimming removed 0 bases from V and 7 bases from J, with 11 bases in between. The CDR3 contains 15 residues. Germline CDR1 and CDR2: SGHRS and YFSETQ. CDR3 residues: CASSLDPGMNSPLHF. In nucleotides, the CDR3 is TGCGCCAGCAGCTTGGACCCCGGGATGAATTCACCCCTCCACTTT.

This clone was detected many times. V gene TRBV5-1 combines with J gene TRBJ2-7; possibly TRBD1 or TRBD2 for D (5 bases each). V was cut by 7 bases and J by 0 bases, with 14 bases left in between. The germline V gene has CDR1 SGHRS and CDR2 YFSETQ. This CDR3 has 14 residues. The CDR3 reads CASGASGSSYEQYF. CDR3 coding DNA: TGCGCCAGCGGGGCCAGCGGTAGCTCCTACGAGCAGTACTTC.

The chain carries TRBV29-1 and TRBJ1-4; no firm D call. The CDR3 contains 12 residues. The germline V and J ends were trimmed by 4 bases and 5 bases, with 8 bases remaining between them. The germline V gene has CDR1 SQVTM and CDR2 ANQGSEA. The CDR3 DNA follows: TGCAGCGTTGGCTCGGGAAATGAAAAACTGTTTTTT. As protein: CSVGSGNEKLFF.

The chain combines TRBV9 with TRBJ1-1; the D gene is possibly TRBD1 (6 bases). The CDR3 totals 14 residues. The V and J ends lost 4 bases and 0 bases respectively, with 10 bases between them. Germline values: CDR1 SGDLS, CDR2 YYNGEE. The DNA for the CDR3 is TGTGCCAGCAGCCCTCCAGGGGTGAACACTGAAGCTTTCTTT. Its protein product is CASSPPGVNTEAFF.

There are a few counts of this clone. The CDR3 coding sequence is TGCAGCGTTTCATTGCCAGGCAGCCAAGAGACCCAGTACTTC. Translating it yields CSVSLPGSQETQYF. V gene TRBV29-1 combines with J gene TRBJ2-5; unclear D gene. The CDR3 extends over 14 amino acids. Between the trimmed V and J ends, which lost 5 bases and 1 base, there was a span of 14 bases. Germline CDR1 SQVTM, CDR2 ANQGSEA.